The 5 T cell receptor beta chains listed next were all sequenced from one sample in a study of T cells in Graves' hyperthyroidism and ophthalmopathy. RNA transcripts yielded amplified TCR beta CDR3 regions. The study used the HTBI primer set for a first-round RT-PCR of the TCR CDR3. Via MiXCR, TCRdb re-called the multiplex PCR reads, giving one row per CDR3 protein. The data show about 740,000 distinct CDR3 sequences, 11% to 15% seen once. Sequencing input: blood. Receptor source: a woman aged 18-29 years with Graves' hyperthyroidism.

V is TRBV7-9 and J is TRBJ2-7, with TRBD2 identical over 7 bases. This CDR3 has 16 residues. The ends lost 1 base at V and 5 bases at J; junction bases unmatched: 11. Per germline, CDR1 SEHNR and CDR2 FQNEAQ (reference sequence). CDR3 DNA: TGTGCCAGCAGCTTAGGGAGCGTGGGAGGGCCCCACGAGCAGTACTTC. Translated, it gives CASSLGSVGGPHEQYF.

There are many counts of this clonotype. The gene calls are TRBV7-3 and TRBJ1-1; D gene uncertain. The length of the CDR3 is 15 residues. The germline V gene has CDR1 SGHTA and CDR2 FQGTGA. The V end lost 6 bases, the J end lost 1 base, and 15 bases lay between the germline ends. CDR3: CASSSQRRGNTEAFF. CDR3 bases: TGTGCCAGCAGTTCACAGAGACGTGGGAACACTGAAGCTTTCTTT.

This clonotype was observed many times. This sequence joins TRBV19 and TRBJ1-2; 8 bases align to TRBD1. The CDR3 is made up of 13 amino acids. Trimming cost V 6 bases and J 4 bases; bases outside gene matches: 4. Germline loops: CDR1 LNHDA, CDR2 SQIVND (reference sequence). The CDR3 nucleotides read TGTGCCAGTAGCGAGGACAGGGCCTATGGCTACACCTTC. Translation: CASSEDRAYGYTF. Looking up the rest from reference TRBV19 and TRBJ1-2 gives the full variable domain: DGGITQSPKYLFRKEGQNVTLSCEQNLNHDAMYWYRQDPGQGLRLIYYSQIVNDFQKGDIAEGYSVSREKKESFPLTVTSAQKNPTAFYLCASSEDRAYGYTFGSGTRLTVV.

This clonotype has ten or more counts. This rearrangement joins TRBV15 to TRBJ1-4; D uncertain. CDR3 size: 16 residues. CDR1 and CDR2 (germline): LNHNV, YYDKDF (reference sequence). Trimming shortened V by 2 bases and J by 0 bases, and 10 bases separated the two germline ends. CDR3 sequence (DNA): TGTGCCACCAGCAGAATTTTGGGGTCAACTAATGAAAAACTGTTTTTT. Its translation: CATSRILGSTNEKLFF.

This clonotype was seen many times. The chain is built from TRBV28 and TRBJ2-1; 7 bases are a match to TRBD2. The length of the CDR3 is 14 residues. The ends lost 3 bases at V and 4 bases at J; junction bases unmatched: 3. CDR1 and CDR2 from the germline V gene are MDHEN and SYDVKM. The CDR3 bases are TGTGCCAGCAGTTTGGGGGGGTTTTACAATGAGCAGTTCTTC. This translates into CASSLGGFYNEQFF.